What follows describes a single T cell receptor (beta chain). The sample originates from a study of blood T cell repertoires in COVID-19. At the level of the study: Material from acute and convalescent COVID-19 was sourced from the United States, Italy and Spain. PBMCs, B-cell-depleted T cells, or T cells were the source of the cDNA or gDNA that made up the material.

Germline trimming cut 2 bases from V and 11 bases from J; bases unmatched to any gene: 3. Germline V gene data show CDR1 as MNHEY and CDR2 as SVGAGI. The CDR3 is made up of 13 amino acids. Under the authors' procedure: Counts of nucleated cells, estimated from reference gene primer amplification, were obtained. TCRdb keeps only in-frame clones here, not all; method: immunoSEQ multiplex PCR. V, J and clone size are those of that table, while D and trimming were read from the DNA. This table has some 200,000 clones, 80% to 90% appearing once. The sample was peripheral blood. The genes are TRBV6-5 and TRBJ1-4; TRBD1 agrees at 9 bases. The sequence derives from a woman aged 55-70 years who had recovered from COVID-19. The CDR3 sequence is CASSYLTGGKLFF. As DNA, the CDR3 is TGTGCCAGCAGTTACCTGACAGGGGGTAAACTGTTTTTT.